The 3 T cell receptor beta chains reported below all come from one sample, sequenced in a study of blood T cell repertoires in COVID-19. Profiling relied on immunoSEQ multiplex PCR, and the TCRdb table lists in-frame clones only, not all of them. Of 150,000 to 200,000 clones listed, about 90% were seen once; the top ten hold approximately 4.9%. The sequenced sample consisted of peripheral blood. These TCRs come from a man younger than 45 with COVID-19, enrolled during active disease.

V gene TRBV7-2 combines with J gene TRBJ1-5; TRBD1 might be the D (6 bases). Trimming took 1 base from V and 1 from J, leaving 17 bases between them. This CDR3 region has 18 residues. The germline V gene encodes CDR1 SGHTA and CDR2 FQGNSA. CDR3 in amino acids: CASSLGGRARGSNQPQHF. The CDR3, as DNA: TGTGCCAGCAGCTTAGGGGGGCGAGCCAGGGGCAGCAATCAGCCCCAGCATTTT.

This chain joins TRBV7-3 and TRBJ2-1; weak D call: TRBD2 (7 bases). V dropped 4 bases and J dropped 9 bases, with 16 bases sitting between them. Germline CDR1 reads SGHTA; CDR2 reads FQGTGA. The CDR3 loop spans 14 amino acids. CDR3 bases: TGTGCCAGCAGCTCCCAGAGAGGGGGGGTTGAGCAGTTCTTC. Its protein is CASSSQRGGVEQFF. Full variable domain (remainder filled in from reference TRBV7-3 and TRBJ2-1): GAGVSQTPSNKVTEKGKYVELRCDPISGHTALYWYRQSLGQGPEFLIYFQGTGAADDSGLPNDRFFAVRPEGSVSTLKIQRTERGDSAVYLCASSSQRGGVEQFFGPGTRLTVL.

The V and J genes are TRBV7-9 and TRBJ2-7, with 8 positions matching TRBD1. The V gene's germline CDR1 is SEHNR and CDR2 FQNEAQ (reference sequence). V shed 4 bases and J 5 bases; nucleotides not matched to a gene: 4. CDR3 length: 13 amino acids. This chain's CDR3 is CASSSDRADEQYF. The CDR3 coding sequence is TGTGCCAGCAGCTCGGACAGGGCCGACGAGCAGTACTTC.